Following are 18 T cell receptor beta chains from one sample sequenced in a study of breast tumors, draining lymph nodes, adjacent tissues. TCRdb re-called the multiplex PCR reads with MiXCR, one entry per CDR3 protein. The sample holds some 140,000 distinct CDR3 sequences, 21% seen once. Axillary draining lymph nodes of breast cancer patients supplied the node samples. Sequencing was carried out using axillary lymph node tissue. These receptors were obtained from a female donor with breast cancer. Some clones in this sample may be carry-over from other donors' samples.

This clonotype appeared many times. The DNA for the CDR3 is TGTGCCAGCGGGGGAGGGGACTATGGCTACACCTTC. Protein product: CASGGGDYGYTF. This chain connects TRBV2 to TRBJ1-2; perhaps TRBD1 as D (5 bases). Germline CDR1 is SNHLY and CDR2 is FYNNEI. V shed 8 bases and J shed 3 bases, with 10 bases lying between them. CDR3 length equals 12 residues.

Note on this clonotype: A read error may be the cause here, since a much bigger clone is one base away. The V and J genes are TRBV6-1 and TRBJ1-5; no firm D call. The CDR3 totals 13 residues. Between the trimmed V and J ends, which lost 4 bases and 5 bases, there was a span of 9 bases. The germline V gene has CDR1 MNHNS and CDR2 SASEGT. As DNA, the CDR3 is TGTGCCAGCAGTGGATGGGGTGATCAGCCCCAGCATTTT. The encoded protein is CASSGWGDQPQHF.

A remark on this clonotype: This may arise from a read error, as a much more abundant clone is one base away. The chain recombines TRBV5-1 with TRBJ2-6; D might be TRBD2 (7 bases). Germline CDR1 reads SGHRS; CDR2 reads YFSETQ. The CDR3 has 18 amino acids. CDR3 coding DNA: TGCGCCAGCAGCTTGGAAGGAACAGGGACTATTGGGGCCGACGTCCTGACTTTC. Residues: CASSLEGTGTIGADVLTF.

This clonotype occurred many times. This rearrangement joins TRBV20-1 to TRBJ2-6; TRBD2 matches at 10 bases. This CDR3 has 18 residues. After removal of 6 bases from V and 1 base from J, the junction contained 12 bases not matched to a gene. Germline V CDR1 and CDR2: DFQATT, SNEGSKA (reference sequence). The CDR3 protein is CSAISGSSGRSGANVLTF. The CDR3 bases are TGCAGTGCCATCTCAGGGAGTAGCGGGAGGTCTGGGGCCAACGTCCTGACTTTC.

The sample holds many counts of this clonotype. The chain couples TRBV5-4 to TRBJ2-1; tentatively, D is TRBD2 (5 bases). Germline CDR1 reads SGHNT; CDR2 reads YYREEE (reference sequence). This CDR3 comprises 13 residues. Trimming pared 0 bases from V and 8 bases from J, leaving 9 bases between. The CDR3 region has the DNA TGTGCCAGCAGCTTGGGGGCGGGCGATGAGCAGTTCTTC. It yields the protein CASSLGAGDEQFF.

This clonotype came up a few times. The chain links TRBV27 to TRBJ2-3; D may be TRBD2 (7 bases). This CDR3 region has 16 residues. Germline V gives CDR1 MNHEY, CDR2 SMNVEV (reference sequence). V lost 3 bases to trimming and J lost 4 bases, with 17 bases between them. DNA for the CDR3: TGTGCCAGCAGTTTTATTGGCGGGGGCCCCCCAGATACGCAGTATTTT. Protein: CASSFIGGGPPDTQYF.

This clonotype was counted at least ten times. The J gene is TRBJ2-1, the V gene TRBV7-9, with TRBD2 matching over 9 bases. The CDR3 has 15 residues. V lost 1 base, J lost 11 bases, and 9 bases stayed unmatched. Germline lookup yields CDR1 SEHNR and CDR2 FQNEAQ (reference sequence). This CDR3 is CASSLVLREGQQQFF. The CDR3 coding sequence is TGTGCCAGCAGCTTAGTCTTGCGGGAGGGCCAGCAGCAGTTCTTC. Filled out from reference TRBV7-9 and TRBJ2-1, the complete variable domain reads DTGVSQNPRHKITKRGQNVTFRCDPISEHNRLYWYRQTLGQGPEFLTYFQNEAQLEKSRLLSDRFSAERPKGSFSTLEIQRTEQGDSAMYLCASSLVLREGQQQFFGPGTRLTVL.

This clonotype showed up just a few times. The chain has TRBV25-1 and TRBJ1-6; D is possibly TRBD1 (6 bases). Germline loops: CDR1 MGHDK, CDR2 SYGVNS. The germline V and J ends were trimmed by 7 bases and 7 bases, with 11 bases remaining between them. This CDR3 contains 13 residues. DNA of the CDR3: TGTGCCAGCACCCCAGGGGTCAATTCACCCCTCCACTTT. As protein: CASTPGVNSPLHF.

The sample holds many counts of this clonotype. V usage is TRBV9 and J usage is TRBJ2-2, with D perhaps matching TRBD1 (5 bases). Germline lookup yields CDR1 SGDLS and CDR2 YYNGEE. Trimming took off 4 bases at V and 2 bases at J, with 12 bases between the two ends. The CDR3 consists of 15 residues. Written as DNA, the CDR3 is TGTGCCAGCAGCACCCAGACAGCTAACACCGGGGAGCTGTTTTTT. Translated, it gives CASSTQTANTGELFF. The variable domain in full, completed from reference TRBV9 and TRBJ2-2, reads DSGVTQTPKHLITATGQRVTLRCSPRSGDLSVYWYQQSLDQGLQFLIQYYNGEERAKGNILERFSAQQFPDLHSELNLSSLELGDSALYFCASSTQTANTGELFFGEGSRLTVL.

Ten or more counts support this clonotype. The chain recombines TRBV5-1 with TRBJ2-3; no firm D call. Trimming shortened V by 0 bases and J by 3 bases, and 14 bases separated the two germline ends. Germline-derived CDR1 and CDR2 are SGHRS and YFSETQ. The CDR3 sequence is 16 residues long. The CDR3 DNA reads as TGCGCCAGCAGCTTGGGATGGTTAGTTGGGACAGATACGCAGTATTTT. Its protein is CASSLGWLVGTDTQYF.

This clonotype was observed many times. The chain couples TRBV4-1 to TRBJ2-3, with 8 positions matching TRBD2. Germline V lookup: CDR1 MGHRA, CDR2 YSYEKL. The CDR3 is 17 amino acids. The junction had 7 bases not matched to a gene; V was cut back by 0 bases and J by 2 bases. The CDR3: CASSQDLFSGITDTQYF. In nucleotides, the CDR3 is TGCGCCAGCAGCCAAGATCTGTTTAGCGGGATCACAGATACGCAGTATTTT.

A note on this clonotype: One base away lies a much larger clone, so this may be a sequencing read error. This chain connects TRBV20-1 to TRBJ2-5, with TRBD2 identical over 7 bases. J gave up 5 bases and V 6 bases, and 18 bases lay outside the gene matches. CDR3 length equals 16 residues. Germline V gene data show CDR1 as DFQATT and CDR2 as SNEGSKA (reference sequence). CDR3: CSAELFIRGSGETQYF. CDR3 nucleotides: TGCAGTGCAGAACTATTCATTCGCGGGAGTGGGGAGACCCAGTACTTC.

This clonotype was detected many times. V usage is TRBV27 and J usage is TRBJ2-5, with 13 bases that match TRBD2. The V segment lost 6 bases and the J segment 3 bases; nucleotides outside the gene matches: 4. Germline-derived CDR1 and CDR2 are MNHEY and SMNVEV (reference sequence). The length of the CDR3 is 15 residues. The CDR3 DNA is TGTGCCAGCAGCCGAGGACTAGCGGGAGAAGAGACCCAGTACTTC. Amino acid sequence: CASSRGLAGEETQYF.

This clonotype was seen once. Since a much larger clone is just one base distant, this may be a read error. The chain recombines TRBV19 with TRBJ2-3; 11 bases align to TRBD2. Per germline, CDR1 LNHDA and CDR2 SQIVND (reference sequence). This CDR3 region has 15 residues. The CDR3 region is CASNPTSGGTDTRYF. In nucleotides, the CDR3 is TGTGCCAGTAACCCCACTAGCGGGGGCACAGATACGCGGTATTTT.

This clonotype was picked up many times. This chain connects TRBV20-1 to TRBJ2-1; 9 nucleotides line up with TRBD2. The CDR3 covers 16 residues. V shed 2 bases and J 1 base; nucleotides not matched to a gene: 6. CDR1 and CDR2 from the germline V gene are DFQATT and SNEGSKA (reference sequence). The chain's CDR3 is CSARTATSGSYNEQFF. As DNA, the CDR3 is TGCAGTGCTAGAACTGCGACTAGCGGATCCTACAATGAGCAGTTCTTC.

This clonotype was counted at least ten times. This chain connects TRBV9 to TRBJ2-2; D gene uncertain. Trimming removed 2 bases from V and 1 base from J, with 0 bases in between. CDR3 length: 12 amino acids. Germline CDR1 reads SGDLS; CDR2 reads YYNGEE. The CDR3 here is CASSVNTGELFF. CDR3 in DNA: TGTGCCAGCAGCGTGAACACCGGGGAGCTGTTTTTT.

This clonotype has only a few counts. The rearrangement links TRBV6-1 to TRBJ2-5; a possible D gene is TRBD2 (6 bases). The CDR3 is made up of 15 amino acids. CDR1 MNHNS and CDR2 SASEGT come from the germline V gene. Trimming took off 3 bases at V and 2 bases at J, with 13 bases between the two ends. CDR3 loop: CASSDLAATQETQYF. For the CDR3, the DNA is TGTGCCAGCAGTGATTTAGCGGCAACACAAGAGACCCAGTACTTC.

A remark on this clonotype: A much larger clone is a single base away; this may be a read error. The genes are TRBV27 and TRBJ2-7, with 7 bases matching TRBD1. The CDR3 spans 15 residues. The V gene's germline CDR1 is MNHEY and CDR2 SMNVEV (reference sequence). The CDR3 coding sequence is TGTGCCAGCAGTTCCCGGGACAGCCTCCCCTACGAGCGGTACTTC. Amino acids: CASSSRDSLPYERYF.